The 3 T cell receptor beta chains below were found in one sample sequenced in a study of shared clonotypes between healthy human individuals (TCRdb year 2020). Library method: the immunoSEQ multiplex PCR assay. The table comes from immuneACCESS by way of TCRdb, which keeps in-frame sequences with V and J called. Part of the clones is missing from these tables; in studies checked, under half for an unresolved V gene and the rest for unknown reasons. The sample table contains fewer than 850,000 clones; only one count was recorded for less than 95% of them. The top ten clones comprise roughly 36% of the sample. The sample comprised memory CD8+ T cells from PBMCs. The cell subset or site label here, explained by the study, means: CD45RO+ cells pooled with CCR7-negative TemRA cells. Every receptor here comes from a man aged 18 to 29 in good health. Some clones in this sample may be carry-over from other donors' samples.

The rearrangement links TRBV13 to TRBJ2-7; possibly TRBD1 for D (6 bases). Germline CDR1 PRHDT, CDR2 FYEKMQ (reference sequence). CDR3 length: 15 residues. V was shortened by 6 bases and J by 2 bases, with 17 bases between the two germline ends. The CDR3 DNA reads TGTGCCAGCAGTTTCACAGGGCAAATTCCCTACGAGCAGTACTTC. It encodes CASSFTGQIPYEQYF.

V usage is TRBV28 and J usage is TRBJ2-1; no clear D gene. CDR1 is MDHEN, CDR2 SYDVKM, per germline. V dropped 7 bases and J dropped 5 bases, with 15 bases sitting between them. The CDR3 is 14 amino acids. The CDR3 DNA sequence: TGTGCCAGCAACGAACTACTTGGGGACAATGAGCAGTTCTTC. Its translation is CASNELLGDNEQFF.

The chain carries TRBV27 and TRBJ2-7; 8 bases are a match to TRBD1. Germline V gives CDR1 MNHEY, CDR2 SMNVEV (reference sequence). The CDR3 length is 16 residues. V lost 5 bases and J lost 5; bases outside the gene matches: 14. The CDR3, as DNA: TGTGCCAGCAGTGCGGCCTGGGACAGGAAGGCCCACGAGCAGTACTTC. It specifies CASSAAWDRKAHEQYF.